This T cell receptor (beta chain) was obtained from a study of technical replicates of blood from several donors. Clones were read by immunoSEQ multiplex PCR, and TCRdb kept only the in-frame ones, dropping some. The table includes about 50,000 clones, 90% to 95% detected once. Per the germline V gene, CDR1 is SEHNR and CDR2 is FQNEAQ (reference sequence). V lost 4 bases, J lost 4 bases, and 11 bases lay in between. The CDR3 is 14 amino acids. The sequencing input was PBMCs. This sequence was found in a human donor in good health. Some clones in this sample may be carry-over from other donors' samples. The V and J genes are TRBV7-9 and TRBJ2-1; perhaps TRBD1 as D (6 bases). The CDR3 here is CASSSLGGYNEQFF. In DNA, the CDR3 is TGTGCCAGCAGCTCACTAGGGGGATACAATGAGCAGTTCTTC.